This passage covers 29 T cell receptor beta chains from one sample sequenced in a study of T cells in Graves' hyperthyroidism and ophthalmopathy. RNA transcripts gave rise to amplified TCR beta CDR3 regions. The TCR CDR3 first-round RT-PCR relied on the HTBI primer set. TCRdb passed the multiplex PCR reads through MiXCR, listing each CDR3 protein once. The table lists a few hundred thousand distinct CDR3 sequences, more than 15% of them singletons. Sequenced: blood. The receptors originated from a woman in her 30s with Graves' ophthalmopathy.

This clonotype was recorded a few times. This chain links TRBV4-3 with TRBJ2-3, with 12 bases fitting TRBD2. With 5 bases clipped from V and 4 bases from J, the junction kept 7 bases outside the gene matches. The CDR3 totals 16 residues. Germline CDR1 is LGHNA and CDR2 is YSLEER. The CDR3 bases are TGCGCCAGCAGCGCCCGACTAGCGGGAGCGCCAGATACGCAGTATTTT. It is translated as CASSARLAGAPDTQYF.

CDR3 in DNA: TGTGCCAGCAGCCAAGATGATTCGGGGGCAGATACGCAGTATTTT. It translates to CASSQDDSGADTQYF. The gene calls are TRBV14 and TRBJ2-3; D might be TRBD2 (6 bases). The CDR3 covers 15 residues. V was trimmed by 0 bases and J by 4 bases, leaving 11 bases between them. The germline V gene has CDR1 SGHDN and CDR2 FVKESK.

The chain couples TRBV6-1 to TRBJ2-5; 8 bases fit TRBD1. This CDR3 comprises 15 residues. V lost 7 bases, J lost 2 bases, and 9 bases stayed unmatched. Germline V gene lookup returns CDR1 MNHNS and CDR2 SASEGT. In DNA, the CDR3 is TGTGCCAGCAAGGACAGGGTAGTGACACAAGAGACCCAGTACTTC. This gives the protein CASKDRVVTQETQYF.

The chain links TRBV28 to TRBJ1-1; D is undetermined. The germline V gene has CDR1 MDHEN and CDR2 SYDVKM. Trimming removed 1 base at V and 10 bases at J, with 10 bases between. The CDR3 spans 12 residues. As DNA, the CDR3 is TGTGCCAGCAGTTTATTGGTCAGTGCAGCTTTCTTT. This codes for CASSLLVSAAFF.

This clonotype was counted at least ten times. The chain uses TRBV2 and TRBJ2-1; D is perhaps TRBD2 (7 bases). Germline assignment: CDR1 SNHLY and CDR2 FYNNEI. The ends were cut back, 0 bases at V and 5 bases at J, with 14 bases in the middle. This CDR3 is 16 amino acids long. DNA of the CDR3: TGTGCCAGCAGTGAAGCGAAGGGGGGGGATAACAATGAGCAGTTCTTC. It yields the protein CASSEAKGGDNNEQFF.

J is TRBJ2-2 and V is TRBV10-2; TRBD2 is a possible D gene (5 bases). The length of the CDR3 is 15 residues. In germline, CDR1 is WSHSY, CDR2 SAAADI. V shed 8 bases and J shed 2 bases, with 15 bases lying between them. CDR3 DNA: TGCGCCAGCCAGAGGCCAGCGGCAAACACCGGGGAGCTGTTTTTT. Translating it yields CASQRPAANTGELFF.

This clonotype was detected many times. The genes are TRBV28 and TRBJ2-7, with TRBD2 matching 8 bases. The germline gives CDR1 MDHEN, CDR2 SYDVKM. The CDR3 consists of 14 residues. Trimming took 6 bases from V and 6 from J; bases not matched to a gene: 10. CDR3 loop: CASSPTGLVGEQYF. CDR3 coding DNA: TGTGCCAGCAGCCCAACGGGACTAGTTGGCGAGCAGTACTTC.

This clonotype appeared a few times. The chain uses TRBV10-2 and TRBJ1-5; maybe TRBD1 (6 bases). V was shortened by 0 bases and J by 3 bases, with 9 bases between the two germline ends. The V gene's germline CDR1 is WSHSY and CDR2 SAAADI. The CDR3 contains 15 residues. The CDR3 is CASSESAGVNQPQHF. The CDR3 coding sequence is TGCGCCAGCAGTGAGTCGGCAGGGGTCAATCAGCCCCAGCATTTT.

The chain links TRBV7-6 to TRBJ2-3; D is unclear. The germline CDR1 and CDR2 sequences are SGHVS and FNYEAQ. The CDR3 sequence is 15 residues long. V lost 5 bases, J lost 2 bases, and 14 bases lay in between. This CDR3 is CASSPRTWDTDTQYF. The CDR3 nucleotides are TGTGCCAGCAGCCCCCGTACGTGGGACACAGATACGCAGTATTTT.

The genes are TRBV9 and TRBJ2-1, with D uncertain. V was pared by 4 bases and J by 8 bases, with 13 bases between. In germline, CDR1 is SGDLS, CDR2 YYNGEE. The CDR3 is made up of 13 amino acids. CDR3 region: CASSQGLGYEQFF. The CDR3 nucleotides read TGTGCCAGCAGCCAAGGATTGGGCTATGAGCAGTTCTTC.

This clonotype was found many times. The chain carries TRBV20-1 and TRBJ2-3; D is ambiguous. The CDR3 runs to 13 residues. Germline loops: CDR1 DFQATT, CDR2 SNEGSKA (reference sequence). The V end was cut by 6 bases, the J end by 6 bases, with 16 bases between. CDR3 loop: CSAYHSRSDTQYF. The CDR3 DNA is TGCAGTGCCTACCATTCAAGGTCGGATACGCAGTATTTT.

At least ten counts were recorded for this clonotype. The chain has TRBV12-3 or TRBV12-4 and TRBJ2-6; TRBD2 is a possible D gene (5 bases). The CDR3 consists of 19 residues. The V gene lost 6 bases and the J gene lost 2 bases, with 23 bases spanning the gap. CDR3 bases: TGTGCCAGCAGGATCGGGGTTGGGGTCCTCCACCCTGGGGCCAACGTCCTGACTTTC. Translating gives CASRIGVGVLHPGANVLTF.

Many counts were recorded for this clonotype. V gene TRBV28 combines with J gene TRBJ2-7; TRBD2 is a possible D gene (7 bases). V lost 4 bases and J 6 bases, leaving 16 bases between the germline ends. The CDR3 length is 14 residues. The germline V gene encodes CDR1 MDHEN and CDR2 SYDVKM. The chain's CDR3 is CASSSLGGQGEQYF. In nucleotides, the CDR3 is TGTGCCAGCAGTTCTCTCGGGGGGCAGGGCGAGCAGTACTTC.

There are many counts of this clonotype. This chain uses TRBV27 with TRBJ2-7; D is possibly TRBD1 (6 bases). Trimming took 6 bases from V and 3 from J, leaving 12 bases between them. The CDR3 covers 13 residues. The germline V gene has CDR1 MNHEY and CDR2 SMNVEV (reference sequence). The CDR3 coding sequence is TGTGCCAGCAGGACGACAGGTTACTACGAGCAGTACTTC. Its protein product is CASRTTGYYEQYF.

The table lists this clonotype with many counts. The V call is TRBV30, the J call TRBJ2-5, with D perhaps matching TRBD1 (6 bases). The CDR3 has 15 residues. V lost 2 bases and J lost 4, with 17 bases in between. Germline-derived CDR1 and CDR2 are GTSNPN and SVGIG (reference sequence). CDR3 coding DNA: TGTGCCTGGAGTAGCCTTGGGGGCGGCGGAGAGACCCAGTACTTC. This codes for CAWSSLGGGGETQYF.

The CDR3 protein is CASSPELLTVCNEKLFF. The CDR3, as DNA: TGTGCCAGCAGCCCCGAATTGTTGACGGTTTGTAATGAAAAACTGTTTTTT. The chain combines TRBV5-5 with TRBJ1-4; no clear D gene. The CDR3 covers 17 residues. CDR1 and CDR2 from the germline V gene are SGHKS and YYEKEE (reference sequence). The V end was cut by 4 bases, the J end by 4 bases, with 20 bases between.

This sequence joins TRBV6-5 and TRBJ2-5, with D unresolved. The CDR3 spans 15 residues. Trimming shortened V by 0 bases and J by 3 bases, and 11 bases separated the two germline ends. CDR1 is MNHEY, CDR2 SVGAGI, per germline. For the CDR3, the DNA is TGTGCCAGCAGTTACTCGCCAGGTTGGGAAGAGACCCAGTACTTC. This encodes CASSYSPGWEETQYF.

This clonotype was counted ten times or more. The chain links TRBV7-3 to TRBJ1-1, with D unclear. The CDR3 contains 13 residues. The germline V gene encodes CDR1 SGHTA and CDR2 FQGTGA. Trimming removed 6 bases at V and 7 bases at J, with 15 bases between. CDR3 coding DNA: TGTGCCAGCAGGTCTTTCGGACGGGTTGAAGCTTTCTTT. This sequence encodes CASRSFGRVEAFF.

This clonotype was counted ten times or more. The chain has TRBV11-2 and TRBJ1-1; TRBD1 agrees at 7 bases. The germline V gene encodes CDR1 SGHAT and CDR2 FQNNGV. J lost 4 bases, V lost 5 bases, and 10 bases had no gene match. CDR3 length: 15 residues. The CDR3 spells CASSRPTGAGTEAFF. CDR3 DNA: TGTGCCAGCAGCCGCCCAACAGGGGCGGGCACTGAAGCTTTCTTT.

This clonotype was observed many times. This chain uses TRBV7-9 with TRBJ2-5; a weak D match, TRBD1 (6 bases). CDR1 is SEHNR and CDR2 is FQNEAQ in the germline V gene (reference sequence). The CDR3 spans 14 residues. The ends were cut back, 6 bases at V and 7 bases at J, with 18 bases in the middle. CDR3 in amino acids: CASSHTGMSGTQYF. The CDR3 DNA follows: TGTGCCAGCAGTCACACAGGGATGAGTGGGACCCAGTACTTC.

The V call is TRBV12-3 or TRBV12-4, the J call TRBJ1-2; D unclear. The CDR3 is 14 residues long. V lost 6 bases, J lost 1 base, and 12 bases lay in between. CDR3 protein: CASSLTGINYGYTF. The CDR3 nucleotides are TGTGCCAGCAGCCTGACTGGAATTAACTATGGCTACACCTTC.

This clonotype was detected only a few times. The J gene is TRBJ2-7, the V gene TRBV27; TRBD2 matches at 10 bases. The V and J ends lost 6 bases and 1 base, in that order; junction bases with no gene match: 3. The V gene's germline CDR1 is MNHEY and CDR2 SMNVEV (reference sequence). This CDR3 has 14 residues. For the CDR3, the DNA is TGTGCCAGCAGGGCTAGCGGGAGTTCCTACGAGCAGTACTTC. It yields the protein CASRASGSSYEQYF.

This clonotype showed up many times. V gene TRBV5-8 combines with J gene TRBJ2-7; D possibly corresponds to TRBD2 (6 bases). The V end lost 7 bases, the J end lost 0 bases, and 14 bases lay between the germline ends. The CDR3 runs to 14 residues. Germline-derived CDR1 and CDR2 are SGHTS and YDEGEE. This chain's CDR3 is CASHAGGRSYEQYF. The CDR3 DNA reads TGTGCCAGCCACGCCGGGGGACGCTCCTACGAGCAGTACTTC.

The J gene is TRBJ2-6, the V gene TRBV28, with D perhaps TRBD1 or TRBD2 (6 bases each). V lost 11 bases, J lost 1 base, and 18 bases lay in between. Germline CDR1 and CDR2: MDHEN and SYDVKM. The CDR3 contains 16 residues. The CDR3 nucleotides are TGTGCCGCGAGGGGCGTAGGGGGGTCTGGGGCCAACGTCCTGACTTTC. This sequence encodes CAARGVGGSGANVLTF.

This rearrangement joins TRBV29-1 to TRBJ2-3; 13 bases are shared with TRBD2. The V segment lost 7 bases and the J segment 2 bases; nucleotides outside the gene matches: 6. CDR1 and CDR2 (germline): SQVTM, ANQGSEA. CDR3 size: 15 residues. The CDR3 protein is CSAGTSGDSTDTQYF. As DNA, the CDR3 is TGCAGCGCCGGGACTAGCGGGGATTCCACAGATACGCAGTATTTT.

The gene calls are TRBV6-1 and TRBJ2-7; D unresolved. Germline CDR1 reads MNHNS; CDR2 reads SASEGT. Trimming pared 6 bases from V and 3 bases from J, leaving 9 bases between. CDR3 length equals 12 residues. The CDR3 region is CASRGGNYEQYF. The CDR3 DNA follows: TGTGCCAGCAGGGGCGGAAACTACGAGCAGTACTTC.

Points on this clonotype: This may stem from a read error, because a much larger clone lies one nucleotide away. This rearrangement joins TRBV10-3 to TRBJ2-1, with 10 bases identical to TRBD2. The DNA end is a closer match to TRBJ2-7, so the J assignment may be wrong. This CDR3 has 17 residues. CDR1 is ENHRY and CDR2 is SYGVKD in the germline V gene. In DNA, the CDR3 is TGTGCCATCAGTGAGCTAGCGGGAGCCTCCTCCTACAATGAGCAGTACTTC. Translating gives CAISELAGASSYNEQYF.

This clonotype has only a few counts. The V and J genes are TRBV5-1 and TRBJ1-1; D might be TRBD1 (6 bases). Trimming cost V 4 bases and J 4 bases, with 14 bases left between them. Germline loops: CDR1 SGHRS, CDR2 YFSETQ. The CDR3 is 14 amino acids. The CDR3 is CASSTEQGFTEAFF. CDR3 nucleotides: TGCGCCAGCAGCACCGAACAGGGCTTCACTGAAGCTTTCTTT.

V gene TRBV6-2 or TRBV6-3 combines with J gene TRBJ2-7, with a tentative D call TRBD2 (5 bases). Per germline, CDR1 MNHEY and CDR2 SVGEGT. The CDR3 totals 13 residues. Trimming removed 3 bases from V and 4 bases from J, with 10 bases in between. The CDR3 DNA reads TGTGCCAGCAGTTATCTTGGAGGATACGAGCAGTACTTC. This codes for CASSYLGGYEQYF.